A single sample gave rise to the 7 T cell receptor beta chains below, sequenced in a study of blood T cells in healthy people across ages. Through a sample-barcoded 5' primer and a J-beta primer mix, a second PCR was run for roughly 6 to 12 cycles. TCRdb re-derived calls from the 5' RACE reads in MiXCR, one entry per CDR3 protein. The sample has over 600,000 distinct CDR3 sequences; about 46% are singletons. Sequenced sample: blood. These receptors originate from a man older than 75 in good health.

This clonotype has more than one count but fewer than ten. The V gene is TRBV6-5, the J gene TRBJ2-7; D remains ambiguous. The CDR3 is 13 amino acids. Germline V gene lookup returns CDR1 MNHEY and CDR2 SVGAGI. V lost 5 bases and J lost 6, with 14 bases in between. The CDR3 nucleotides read TGTGCCAGCAGTCAAGGGCTAGATCTCGAGCAGTACTTC. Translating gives CASSQGLDLEQYF.

The CDR3 sequence: CASRKTPSPQETQYF. CDR3 in DNA: TGTGCCAGCAGAAAAACACCGTCTCCCCAAGAGACCCAGTACTTC. The chain is built from TRBV12-3 or TRBV12-4 and TRBJ2-5, with no clear D. CDR3 length: 15 amino acids. V lost 6 bases, J lost 1 base, and 15 bases lay in between.

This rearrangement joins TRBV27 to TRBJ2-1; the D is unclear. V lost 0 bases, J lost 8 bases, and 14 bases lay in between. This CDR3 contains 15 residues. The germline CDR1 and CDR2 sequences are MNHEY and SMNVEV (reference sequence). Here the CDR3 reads CASSLSTQGSHEQFF. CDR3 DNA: TGTGCCAGCAGTTTATCAACCCAAGGTAGTCATGAGCAGTTCTTC.

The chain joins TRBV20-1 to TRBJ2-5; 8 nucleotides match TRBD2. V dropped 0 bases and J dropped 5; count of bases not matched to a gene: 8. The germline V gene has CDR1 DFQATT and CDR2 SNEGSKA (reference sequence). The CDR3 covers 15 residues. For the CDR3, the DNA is TGCAGTGCTAGAGATCCCAGCGGGAGTCCCGAGACCCAGTACTTC. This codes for CSARDPSGSPETQYF.

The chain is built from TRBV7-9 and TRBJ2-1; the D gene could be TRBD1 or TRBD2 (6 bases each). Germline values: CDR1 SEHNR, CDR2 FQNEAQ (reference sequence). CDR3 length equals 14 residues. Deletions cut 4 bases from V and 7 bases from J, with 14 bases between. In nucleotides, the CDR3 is TGTGCCAGCAGCTCGGTCCAGGGGAGGAATGAGCAGTTCTTC. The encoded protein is CASSSVQGRNEQFF.

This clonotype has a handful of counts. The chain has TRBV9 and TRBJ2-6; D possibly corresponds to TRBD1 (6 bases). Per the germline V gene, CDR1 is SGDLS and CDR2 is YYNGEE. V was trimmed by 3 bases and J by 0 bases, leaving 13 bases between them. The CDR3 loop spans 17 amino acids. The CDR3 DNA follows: TGTGCCAGCAGCGCAAGGGACACCAACTCTGGGGCCAACGTCCTGACTTTC. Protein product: CASSARDTNSGANVLTF. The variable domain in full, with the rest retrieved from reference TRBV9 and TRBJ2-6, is DSGVTQTPKHLITATGQRVTLRCSPRSGDLSVYWYQQSLDQGLQFLIQYYNGEERAKGNILERFSAQQFPDLHSELNLSSLELGDSALYFCASSARDTNSGANVLTFGAGSRLTVL.

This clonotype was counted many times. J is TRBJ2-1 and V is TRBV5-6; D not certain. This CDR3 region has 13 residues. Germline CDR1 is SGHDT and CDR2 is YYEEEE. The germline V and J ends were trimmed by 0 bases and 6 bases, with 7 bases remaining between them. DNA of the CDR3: TGTGCCAGCAGCTTGGGCCACTTCAATGAGCAGTTCTTC. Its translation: CASSLGHFNEQFF. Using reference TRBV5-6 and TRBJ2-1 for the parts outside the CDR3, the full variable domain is DAGVTQSPTHLIKTRGQQVTLRCSPKSGHDTVSWYQQALGQGPQFIFQYYEEEERQRGNFPDRFSGHQFPNYSSELNVNALLLGDSALYLCASSLGHFNEQFFGPGTRLTVL.